The rows below give T cell receptor beta chains drawn from one sample of a study of untreated major depressive disorder. Measured with immunoSEQ multiplex PCR; TCRdb has only the in-frame clones, and not every one. The sample contains tens of thousands of clones, 80% to 90% of which appear only once. Sequencing used CD4+ T cells from PBMCs. The receptor source for this set is a woman in her 30s in good health. The CDR3 runs from the conserved cysteine through the conserved F or W. A D gene is named only where the DNA matches it firmly. The size field is filled for only some rows; it gives once, few, many or a size class.

>.|TRBV7-2|.|TRBJ1-6
CASSLEGFYSPLHF
TGTGCCAGCAGCTTAGAGGGGTTTTACTCACCCCTCCACTTT
>.|TRBV28|.|TRBJ1-5
CASSLFFGVGNNQPQHF
TGTGCCAGCAGTTTATTCTTCGGGGTGGGTAACAATCAGCCCCAGCATTTT
>.|TRBV27|.|TRBJ1-2
CASSRRTGTTNYGYTF
TGTGCCAGCAGTCGAAGAACCGGGACAACTAACTATGGCTACACCTTC
>.|TRBV2|.|TRBJ1-5
CASSDQEPGSNQPQHF
TGTGCCAGCAGTGACCAAGAGCCGGGTAGCAATCAGCCCCAGCATTTT
>TRBD1|TRBV19|.|TRBJ2-7
CASRDRATHEQYF
TGTGCCAGTCGAGACAGGGCTACCCACGAGCAGTACTTC
>.|TRBV6-5|.|TRBJ2-7
CASSYTLKKNYEQYF
TGTGCCAGCAGTTACACCCTCAAGAAAAATTACGAGCAGTACTTC
>.|TRBV5-4|.|TRBJ2-3
CASSLLVDVGDTQYF
TGTGCCAGCAGCCTCCTGGTCGACGTTGGGGATACGCAGTATTTT
>TRBD1|TRBV28|.|TRBJ2-5
CASSLQDRFQTQYF
TGTGCCAGCAGTTTACAGGACAGGTTCCAGACCCAGTACTTC
>.|TRBV5-4|.|TRBJ2-6
CASSLQGANVLTF
TGTGCCAGCAGCTTGCAAGGGGCCAACGTCCTGACTTTC
>TRBD1|TRBV4-3|.|TRBJ1-4
CASSQEGQSINEKLFF
TGCGCCAGCAGCCAGGAGGGACAGAGCATTAATGAAAAACTGTTTTTT
>TRBD2|TRBV19|.|TRBJ2-5
CATAGTSGGETQYF
TGTGCCACGGCCGGGACTAGCGGGGGAGAGACCCAGTACTTC
>TRBD2|TRBV4-1|.|TRBJ2-3
CASSQDSGGGALLPQYF
TGCGCCAGCAGCCAAGATTCGGGGGGAGGGGCCCTTCTCCCGCAGTATTTT
>.|TRBV28|.|TRBJ2-5
CASSLPGLETQYF
TGTGCCAGCAGTTTGCCCGGGCTAGAGACCCAGTACTTC
>.|TRBV9|.|TRBJ1-4
CASSPGEGTGEKLFF
TGTGCCAGCAGCCCAGGGGAAGGGACCGGTGAAAAACTGTTTTTT
>.|TRBV27|.|TRBJ1-2
CASSLQGDYGYTF
TGTGCCAGCAGTTTACAAGGGGACTATGGCTACACCTTC
>.|TRBV9|.|TRBJ1-2
CASRGSGTHGLNYGYTF
TGTGCCAGCAGGGGCTCCGGGACACATGGACTCAACTATGGCTACACCTTC
>.|TRBV11-2|.|TRBJ2-3
CASSKRRGDGTSSTDTQYF
TGTGCCAGCAGTAAAAGGCGAGGGGACGGAACTTCTAGCACAGATACGCAGTATTTT
>TRBD1|TRBV28|.|TRBJ1-2
CASSPGTEYGYTF
TGTGCCAGCAGTCCCGGGACAGAGTATGGCTACACCTTC
>.|TRBV6-1|once|TRBJ2-7
CAFRPDGSYEQYF
TGTGCCTTCCGTCCCGACGGATCCTACGAGCAGTACTTC
>TRBD1|TRBV7-2|.|TRBJ1-3
CASMLLGQGPSGNTIYF
TGTGCCAGCATGCTACTAGGACAGGGCCCCTCTGGAAACACCATATATTTT
>TRBD1|TRBV2|.|TRBJ1-2
CASSAASGDRGLGNYGYTF
TGTGCCAGCAGTGCGGCTTCTGGGGACAGGGGGCTAGGGAACTATGGCTACACCTTC
>.|TRBV2|.|TRBJ2-7
CASRDTSYEQYF
TGTGCCAGTCGGGACACTTCCTACGAGCAGTACTTC
>.|TRBV29-1|.|TRBJ1-1
CSVEDQEGTEAFF
TGCAGCGTTGAAGATCAGGAGGGGACTGAAGCTTTCTTT
>TRBD1|TRBV28|.|TRBJ1-4
CASRTTGGLEKLFF
TGTGCCAGCAGAACGACAGGGGGACTTGAAAAACTGTTTTTT
>.|TRBV7-9|.|TRBJ2-2
CASSGGYGVNAGELFF
TGTGCCAGCAGCGGGGGGTACGGGGTGAACGCCGGGGAGCTGTTTTTT
>TRBD1|TRBV19|.|TRBJ2-7
CASSKEDRGAGEQYF
TGTGCCAGTAGCAAAGAGGACAGGGGAGCTGGGGAGCAGTACTTC
>.|TRBV7-2|.|TRBJ1-2
CASSLAASPNYGYTF
TGTGCCAGCAGCTTAGCGGCTTCCCCTAACTATGGCTACACCTTC
>TRBD1|TRBV9|.|TRBJ2-5
CASSPRDSQETQYF
TGTGCCAGCAGCCCCCGGGACAGCCAAGAGACCCAGTACTTC
>.|TRBV14|.|TRBJ1-2
CASSQSRTGYTF
TGTGCCAGCAGCCAAAGCAGGACAGGCTACACCTTC
>TRBD1|TRBV5-6|.|TRBJ1-5
CASSLAGTGVQPQHF
TGTGCCAGCAGCTTGGCCGGGACAGGGGTTCAGCCCCAGCATTTT
>TRBD1|TRBV7-9|.|TRBJ1-2
CASGFTGAPNYGYTF
TGTGCCAGCGGATTTACAGGGGCCCCCAACTATGGCTACACCTTC
>.|TRBV11-2|.|TRBJ2-7
CASSLQSQGREQYF
TGTGCCAGCAGCTTACAGTCCCAGGGGCGCGAGCAGTACTTC
>TRBD2|TRBV27|.|TRBJ2-3
CASNPGGRPRTDTQYF
TGTGCCAGCAACCCGGGAGGCAGACCTCGCACAGATACGCAGTATTTT
>.|TRBV9|few|TRBJ2-2
CASSAGHANTGELFF
TGTGCCAGCAGCGCGGGCCATGCGAACACCGGGGAGCTGTTTTTT
>.|TRBV9|.|TRBJ1-6
CASSVSSGNSPLHF
TGTGCCAGCAGCGTCTCTTCAGGGAATTCACCCCTCCACTTT
>TRBD1|TRBV5-1|.|TRBJ1-4
CASSTSTGGFEKLFF
TGCGCCAGCAGCACGTCGACAGGGGGTTTTGAAAAACTGTTTTTT
>.|TRBV18|.|TRBJ1-6
CASSQTSYNSPLHF
TGTGCCAGCTCACAGACAAGTTATAATTCACCCCTCCACTTT
>TRBD1|TRBV7-9|.|TRBJ1-2
CASSWGQVGGYTF
TGTGCCAGCAGCTGGGGACAGGTCGGGGGCTACACCTTC
>.|TRBV7-7|.|TRBJ2-2
CASSLGGAGELFF
TGTGCTAGCAGCTTAGGAGGGGCCGGGGAGCTGTTTTTT
>.|TRBV4-2|.|TRBJ1-1
CASSQARFRENTEAFF
TGTGCCAGCAGCCAAGCCCGGTTCAGGGAGAACACTGAAGCTTTCTTT